This TCR beta chain was captured in a study of beta chain features in type 1 diabetes. Study-wide findings and caveats: VDJ junctions from patients with type 1 diabetes contained fewer insertions and more deletions. All four CD4+ subsets from Type 1 diabetes patients carried moderately but significantly shorter TCRB CDR3s.

Points on this clone: Its antigen remains unknown.

Of the isolated RNA, all was reverse transcribed, and so the sequenced material was expressed TCRB transcripts. Only in-frame clones appear in the TCRdb table, and some are missing; sequencing was by immunoSEQ multiplex PCR. The sample has over 650,000 clones; about 14% are singletons. The CDR3 loop spans 13 amino acids. Trimming left V 1 base short and J 3 bases short, with 7 bases between. From germline, CDR1 is SGDLS and CDR2 YYNGEE. The TCR originated in a young man with type 1 diabetes. Specimen: naive CD4+ T cells from blood. The chain has TRBV9 and TRBJ2-5, with D possibly being TRBD2 (6 bases). CDR3: CASSVPGEETQYF. The DNA of the CDR3 is TGTGCCAGCAGCGTACCGGGAGAAGAGACCCAGTACTTC.